The clone carrying this TCR beta chain has just a few counts. The CDR3 runs to 15 residues. The germline CDR1 and CDR2 sequences are MDHEN and SYDVKM. Trimming shortened V by 7 bases and J by 0 bases, and 13 bases separated the two germline ends. As processed by the authors: Amplification of reference gene primers provided the estimated nucleated cell counts. TCRdb keeps only in-frame clones here, not all; method: immunoSEQ multiplex PCR. The V and J calls and clone size are taken from that table; D and trimming were inferred from the DNA. Of roughly 200,000 clones detected, about 83% appear once; the ten largest clones hold approximately 18%. Seattle patients were enrolled during active infection and followed longitudinally. This entry comes from a study of blood T cell repertoires in COVID-19. At the level of the study: COVID-19 samples from acute and convalescent phases originated in the United States, Italy and Spain. In each case, the material was cDNA or gDNA derived from T cells, B-cell-depleted T cells, or PBMCs.

Sequencing was carried out using peripheral blood. This clonotype was sampled from a person between 70 and 80 years old with COVID-19, enrolled during active disease. The chain uses TRBV28 and TRBJ1-5, with D perhaps TRBD1 (5 bases). CDR3 nucleotide sequence: TGTGCCAGCATTGGGGCAGTTTATAGCAATCAGCCCCAGCATTTT. Translation gives CASIGAVYSNQPQHF.